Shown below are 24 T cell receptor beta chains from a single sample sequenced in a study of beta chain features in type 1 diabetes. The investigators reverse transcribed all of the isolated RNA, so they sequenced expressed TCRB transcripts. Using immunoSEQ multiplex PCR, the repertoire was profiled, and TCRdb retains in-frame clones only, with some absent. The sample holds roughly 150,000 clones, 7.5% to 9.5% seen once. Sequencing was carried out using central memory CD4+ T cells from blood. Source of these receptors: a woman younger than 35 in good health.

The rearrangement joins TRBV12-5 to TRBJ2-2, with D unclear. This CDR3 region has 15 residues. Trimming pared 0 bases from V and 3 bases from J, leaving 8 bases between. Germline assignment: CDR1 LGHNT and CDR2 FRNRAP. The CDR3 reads CASGLVVGDTGELFF. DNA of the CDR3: TGTGCTAGTGGTTTGGTAGTCGGAGACACCGGGGAGCTGTTTTTT.

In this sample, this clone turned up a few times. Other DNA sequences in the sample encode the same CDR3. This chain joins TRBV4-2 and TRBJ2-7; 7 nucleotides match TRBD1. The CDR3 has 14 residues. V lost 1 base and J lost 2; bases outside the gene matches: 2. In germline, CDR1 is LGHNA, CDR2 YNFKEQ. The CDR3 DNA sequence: TGTGCCAGCAGCCAAGGGCAGGGGGCCTACGAGCAGTACTTC. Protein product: CASSQGQGAYEQYF.

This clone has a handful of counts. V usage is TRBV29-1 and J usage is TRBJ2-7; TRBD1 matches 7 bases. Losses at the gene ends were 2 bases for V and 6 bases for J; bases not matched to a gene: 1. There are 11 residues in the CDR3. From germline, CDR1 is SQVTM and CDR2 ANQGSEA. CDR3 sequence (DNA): TGCAGCGTTGAAAGGGGGCGCGAGCAGTACTTC. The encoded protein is CSVERGREQYF.

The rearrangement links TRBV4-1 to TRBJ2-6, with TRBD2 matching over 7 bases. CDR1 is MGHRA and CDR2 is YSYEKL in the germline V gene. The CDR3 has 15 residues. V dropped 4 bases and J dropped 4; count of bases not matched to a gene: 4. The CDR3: CASSRREGGANVLTF. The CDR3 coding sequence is TGCGCCAGCAGCCGTAGGGAGGGGGGGGCCAACGTCCTGACTTTC.

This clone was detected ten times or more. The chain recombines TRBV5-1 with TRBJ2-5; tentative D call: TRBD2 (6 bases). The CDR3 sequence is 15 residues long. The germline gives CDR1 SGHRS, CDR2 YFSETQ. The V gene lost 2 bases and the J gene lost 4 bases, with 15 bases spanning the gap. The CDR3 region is CASSFGGSGGETQYF. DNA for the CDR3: TGCGCCAGCAGCTTTGGGGGGAGTGGAGGAGAGACCCAGTACTTC.

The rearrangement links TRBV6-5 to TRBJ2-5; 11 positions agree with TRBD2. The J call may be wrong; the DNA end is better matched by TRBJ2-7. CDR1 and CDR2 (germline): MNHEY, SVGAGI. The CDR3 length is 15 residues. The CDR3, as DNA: TGTGCCAGCAGTTACTCTAGCGGGGGGGCCTACGAGCAGTACTTC. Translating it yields CASSYSSGGAYEQYF.

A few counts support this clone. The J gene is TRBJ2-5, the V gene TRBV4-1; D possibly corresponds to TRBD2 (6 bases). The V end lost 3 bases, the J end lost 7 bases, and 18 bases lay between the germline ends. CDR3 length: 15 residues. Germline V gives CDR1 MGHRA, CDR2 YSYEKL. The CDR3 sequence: CASSQGAGRSGTQYF. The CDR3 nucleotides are TGCGCCAGCAGCCAGGGCGCGGGGCGGTCCGGGACCCAGTACTTC.

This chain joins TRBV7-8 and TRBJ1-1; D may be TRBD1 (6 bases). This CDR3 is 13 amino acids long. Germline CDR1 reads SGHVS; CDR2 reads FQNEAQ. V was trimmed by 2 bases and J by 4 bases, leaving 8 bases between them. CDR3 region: CASSLLRGTEAFF. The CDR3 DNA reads TGTGCCAGCAGCTTACTCAGGGGCACTGAAGCTTTCTTT.

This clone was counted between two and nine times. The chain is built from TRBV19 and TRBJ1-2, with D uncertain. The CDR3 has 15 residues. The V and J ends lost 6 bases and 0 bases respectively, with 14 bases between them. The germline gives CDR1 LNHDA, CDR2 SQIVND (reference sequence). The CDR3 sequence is CASSTDISANYGYTF. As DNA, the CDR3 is TGTGCCAGTAGCACCGACATTTCAGCTAACTATGGCTACACCTTC.

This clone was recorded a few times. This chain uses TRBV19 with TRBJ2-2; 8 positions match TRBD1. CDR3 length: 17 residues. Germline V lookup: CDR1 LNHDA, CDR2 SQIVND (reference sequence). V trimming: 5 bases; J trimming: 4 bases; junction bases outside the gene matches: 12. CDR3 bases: TGTGCCAGTAGTCGCCCCAGGACAGGGCTGAGCACCGGGGAGCTGTTTTTT. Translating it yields CASSRPRTGLSTGELFF.

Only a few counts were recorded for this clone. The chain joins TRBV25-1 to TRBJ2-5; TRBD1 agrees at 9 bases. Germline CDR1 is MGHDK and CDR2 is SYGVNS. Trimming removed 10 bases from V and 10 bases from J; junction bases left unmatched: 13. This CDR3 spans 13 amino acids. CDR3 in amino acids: CATTGTGLVGQYF. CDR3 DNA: TGTGCCACCACCGGGACAGGGCTCGTGGGCCAGTACTTC.

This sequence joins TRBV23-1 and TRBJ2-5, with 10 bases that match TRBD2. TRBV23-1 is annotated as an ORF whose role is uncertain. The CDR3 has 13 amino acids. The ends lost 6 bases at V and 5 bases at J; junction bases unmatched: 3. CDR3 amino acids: CASSSSGSETQYF. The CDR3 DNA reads TGCGCCAGCAGCTCTAGCGGGAGTGAGACCCAGTACTTC.

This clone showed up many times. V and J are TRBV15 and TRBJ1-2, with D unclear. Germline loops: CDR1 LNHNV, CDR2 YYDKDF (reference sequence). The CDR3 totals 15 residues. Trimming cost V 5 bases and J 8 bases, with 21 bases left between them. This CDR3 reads CATSSPPGGLRGYTF. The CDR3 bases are TGTGCCACCAGCTCCCCCCCGGGAGGCCTGAGGGGCTACACCTTC.

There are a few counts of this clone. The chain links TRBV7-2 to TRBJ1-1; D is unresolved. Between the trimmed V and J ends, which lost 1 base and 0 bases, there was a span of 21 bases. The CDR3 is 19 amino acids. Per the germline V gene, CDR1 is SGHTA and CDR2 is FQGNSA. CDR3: CASSLGKIGRWNLNTEAFF. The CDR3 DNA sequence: TGTGCCAGCAGCTTAGGAAAGATTGGCAGGTGGAATCTGAACACTGAAGCTTTCTTT.

CDR3 loop: CASSQREGYEQYF. The CDR3 coding sequence is TGTGCCAGCAGCCAGCGGGAGGGGTACGAGCAGTACTTC. The chain links TRBV4-2 to TRBJ2-7, with 9 nucleotides matching TRBD2. From germline, CDR1 is LGHNA and CDR2 YNFKEQ. This CDR3 has 13 amino acids. J was trimmed by 4 bases and V by 3 bases; bases with no gene match: 1.

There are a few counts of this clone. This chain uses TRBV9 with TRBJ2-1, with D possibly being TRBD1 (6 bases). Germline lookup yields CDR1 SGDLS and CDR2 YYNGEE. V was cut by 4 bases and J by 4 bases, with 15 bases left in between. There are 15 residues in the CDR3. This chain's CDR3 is CASSSEQGAYNEQFF. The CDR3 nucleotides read TGTGCCAGCAGCTCAGAACAGGGAGCGTACAATGAGCAGTTCTTC.

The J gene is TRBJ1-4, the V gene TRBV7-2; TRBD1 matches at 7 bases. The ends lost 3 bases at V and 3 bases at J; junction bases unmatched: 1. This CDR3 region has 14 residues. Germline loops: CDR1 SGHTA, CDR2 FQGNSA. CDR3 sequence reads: CASSFQGANEKLFF. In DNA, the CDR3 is TGTGCCAGCAGCTTTCAGGGGGCTAATGAAAAACTGTTTTTT.

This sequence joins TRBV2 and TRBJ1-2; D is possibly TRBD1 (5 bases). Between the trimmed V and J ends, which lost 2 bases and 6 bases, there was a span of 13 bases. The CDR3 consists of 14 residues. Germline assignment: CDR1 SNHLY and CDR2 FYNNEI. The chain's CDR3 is CASSEQWGENGYTF. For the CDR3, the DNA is TGTGCCAGCAGTGAACAATGGGGGGAGAATGGCTACACCTTC.

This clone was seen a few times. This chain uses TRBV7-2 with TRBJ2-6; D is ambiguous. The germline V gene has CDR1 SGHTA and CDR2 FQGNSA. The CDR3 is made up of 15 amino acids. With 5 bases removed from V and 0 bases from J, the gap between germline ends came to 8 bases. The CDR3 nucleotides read TGTGCCAGCAGCCTACAGCCCTCTGGGGCCAACGTCCTGACTTTC. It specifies CASSLQPSGANVLTF.

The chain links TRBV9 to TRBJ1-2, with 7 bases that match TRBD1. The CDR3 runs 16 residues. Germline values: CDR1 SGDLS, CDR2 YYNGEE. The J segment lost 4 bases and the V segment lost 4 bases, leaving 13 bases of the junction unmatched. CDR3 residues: CASSPNFDRDSYGYTF. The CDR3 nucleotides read TGTGCCAGCAGCCCAAACTTTGACCGGGACAGCTATGGCTACACCTTC. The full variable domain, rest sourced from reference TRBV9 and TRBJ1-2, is DSGVTQTPKHLITATGQRVTLRCSPRSGDLSVYWYQQSLDQGLQFLIQYYNGEERAKGNILERFSAQQFPDLHSELNLSSLELGDSALYFCASSPNFDRDSYGYTFGSGTRLTVV.

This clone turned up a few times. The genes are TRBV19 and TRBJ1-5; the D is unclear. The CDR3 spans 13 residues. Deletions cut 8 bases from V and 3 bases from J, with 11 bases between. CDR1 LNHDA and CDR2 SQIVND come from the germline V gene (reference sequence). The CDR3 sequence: CASAWQDNQPQHF. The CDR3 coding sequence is TGTGCCAGTGCGTGGCAGGACAATCAGCCCCAGCATTTT.

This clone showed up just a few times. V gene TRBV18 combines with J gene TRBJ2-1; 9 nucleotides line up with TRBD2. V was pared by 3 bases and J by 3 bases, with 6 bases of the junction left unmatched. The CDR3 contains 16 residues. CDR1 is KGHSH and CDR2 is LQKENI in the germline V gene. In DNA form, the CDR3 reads TGTGCCAGCTCACCTCCGACTAGCGGCTTCTACAATGAGCAGTTCTTC. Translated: CASSPPTSGFYNEQFF.

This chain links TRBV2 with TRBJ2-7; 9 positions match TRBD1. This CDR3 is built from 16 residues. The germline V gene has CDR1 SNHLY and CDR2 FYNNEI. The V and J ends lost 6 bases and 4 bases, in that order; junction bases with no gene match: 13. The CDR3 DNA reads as TGTGCCAGCAGCGCTACCGGGACAGGGATTGTTTACGAGCAGTACTTC. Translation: CASSATGTGIVYEQYF.

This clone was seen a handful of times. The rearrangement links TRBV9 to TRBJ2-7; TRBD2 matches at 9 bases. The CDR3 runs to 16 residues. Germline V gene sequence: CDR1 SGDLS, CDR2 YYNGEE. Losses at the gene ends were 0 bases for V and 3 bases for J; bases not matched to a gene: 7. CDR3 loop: CASSVGGGGGIYEQYF. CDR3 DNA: TGTGCCAGCAGCGTAGGTGGCGGGGGGGGCATCTACGAGCAGTACTTC. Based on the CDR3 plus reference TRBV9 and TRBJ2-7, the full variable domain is DSGVTQTPKHLITATGQRVTLRCSPRSGDLSVYWYQQSLDQGLQFLIQYYNGEERAKGNILERFSAQQFPDLHSELNLSSLELGDSALYFCASSVGGGGGIYEQYFGPGTRLTVT.